The 23 T cell receptor beta chains below were found in one sample sequenced in a study of T-cell memory formation after mild COVID-19. Via MiXCR, TCRdb re-called the 5' RACE reads, giving one row per CDR3 protein. The table lists over 95,000 distinct CDR3 sequences, approximately 21% of them singletons. Sequences were obtained from PBMCs or a T cell subset sorted from them (not recorded which). Source of these receptors: a man in his late teens or twenties who had mild COVID-19 (a few samples of this study predate the infection). Cell type and time point are not known.

The chain recombines TRBV4-1 with TRBJ2-1, with a possible D match to TRBD1 (6 bases). V was clipped by 4 bases and J by 3 bases, with 13 bases between them. Germline V gene data show CDR1 as MGHRA and CDR2 as YSYEKL. This CDR3 is built from 15 residues. Here the CDR3 DNA reads TGCGCCAGCAGCCCCCAAACAGGGTTCTACAATGAGCAGTTCTTC. Its translation: CASSPQTGFYNEQFF.

This clonotype was seen a handful of times. The chain is built from TRBV6-5 and TRBJ2-7; the D is unclear. CDR1 and CDR2 from the germline V gene are MNHEY and SVGAGI. This CDR3 is built from 14 residues. Trimming removed 2 bases from V and 2 bases from J, with 10 bases in between. This chain's CDR3 is CASSYTGGTYEQYF. The CDR3 DNA follows: TGTGCCAGCAGTTACACGGGCGGAACCTACGAGCAGTACTTC.

The gene calls are TRBV7-2 and TRBJ2-3, with 8 bases lining up with TRBD1. The junction had 6 bases not matched to a gene; V was cut back by 5 bases and J by 5 bases. CDR3 length: 14 amino acids. CDR1 is SGHTA, CDR2 FQGNSA, per germline. The CDR3 coding sequence is TGTGCCAGCAGCCCCGGGACAGGTGTAGATACGCAGTATTTT. This encodes CASSPGTGVDTQYF.

The V gene is TRBV6-5, the J gene TRBJ2-2; weak D call: TRBD2 (7 bases). Trimming removed 6 bases from V and 7 bases from J, with 15 bases in between. Germline CDR1 is MNHEY and CDR2 is SVGAGI. CDR3 length: 14 residues. The CDR3 sequence is CASRFRGGDGELFF. The CDR3 DNA reads as TGTGCCAGCAGATTTAGGGGGGGTGACGGGGAGCTGTTTTTT.

In its sample, this clonotype was seen a few times. The CDR3 nucleotides read TGCGCCAGCAGCCAAGATGTAGGACTAGCGGGGAGAGAGCAGTTCTTC. Encoded protein: CASSQDVGLAGREQFF. This chain links TRBV4-3 with TRBJ2-1; TRBD2 aligns across 12 bases. Germline lookup yields CDR1 LGHNA and CDR2 YSLEER. J lost 10 bases, V lost 0 bases, and 7 bases had no gene match. The CDR3 loop spans 16 amino acids.

This clonotype was counted between two and nine times. The J gene is TRBJ1-2, the V gene TRBV20-1; D remains unclear. Deletions cut 4 bases from V and 2 bases from J, with 8 bases between. Germline V gene lookup returns CDR1 DFQATT and CDR2 SNEGSKA (reference sequence). CDR3 size: 12 residues. The CDR3: CSAMGPNYGYTF. The CDR3 DNA reads as TGCAGTGCTATGGGCCCGAACTATGGCTACACCTTC.

A few counts support this clonotype. J is TRBJ2-2 and V is TRBV11-2; D could derive from TRBD1 or TRBD2 (7 bases each). The germline CDR1 and CDR2 sequences are SGHAT and FQNNGV. V lost 6 bases and J lost 4, with 15 bases in between. The length of the CDR3 is 15 residues. DNA for the CDR3: TGTGCCAGCAGACCAGGGGGGGTTCGCACCGGGGAGCTGTTTTTT. Encoded protein: CASRPGGVRTGELFF. Based on the CDR3 plus reference TRBV11-2 and TRBJ2-2, the full variable domain is EAGVAQSPRYKIIEKRQSVAFWCNPISGHATLYWYQQILGQGPKLLIQFQNNGVVDDSQLPKDRFSAERLKGVDSTLKIQPAKLEDSAVYLCASRPGGVRTGELFFGEGSRLTVL.

The sample holds a few counts of this clonotype. The chain uses TRBV2 and TRBJ1-6; 7 positions match TRBD1. The CDR3 consists of 16 residues. The junction had 14 bases not matched to a gene; V was cut back by 6 bases and J by 9 bases. Germline CDR1 reads SNHLY; CDR2 reads FYNNEI. CDR3 sequence (DNA): TGTGCCAGCAGAGATCCGGGACAGAAAAAGGCTTCACCCCTCCACTTT. This sequence encodes CASRDPGQKKASPLHF. The full variable domain, its missing parts supplied by reference TRBV2 and TRBJ1-6, is EPEVTQTPSHQVTQMGQEVILRCVPISNHLYFYWYRQILGQKVEFLVSFYNNEISEKSEIFDDQFSVERPDGSNFTLKIRSTKLEDSAMYFCASRDPGQKKASPLHFGNGTRLTVT.

This clonotype appeared a few times. The gene calls are TRBV2 and TRBJ2-7; D is possibly TRBD2 (5 bases). Germline V gene data show CDR1 as SNHLY and CDR2 as FYNNEI. Trimming took off 7 bases at V and 3 bases at J, with 13 bases between the two ends. This CDR3 spans 13 amino acids. CDR3 coding DNA: TGTGCCAGCATAGGGAGAGGGAACTACGAGCAGTACTTC. Translation gives CASIGRGNYEQYF.

This rearrangement joins TRBV7-9 to TRBJ2-1; 7 nucleotides match TRBD1. Germline lookup yields CDR1 SEHNR and CDR2 FQNEAQ (reference sequence). The junction had 11 bases not matched to a gene; V was cut back by 1 base and J by 2 bases. This CDR3 is built from 18 residues. For the CDR3, the DNA is TGTGCCAGCAGCTTAGGGTCAGGGGTAGGGGGCCCCTACAATGAGCAGTTCTTC. Residues: CASSLGSGVGGPYNEQFF. The full variable domain, with the rest looked up from reference TRBV7-9 and TRBJ2-1, is DTGVSQNPRHKITKRGQNVTFRCDPISEHNRLYWYRQTLGQGPEFLTYFQNEAQLEKSRLLSDRFSAERPKGSFSTLEIQRTEQGDSAMYLCASSLGSGVGGPYNEQFFGPGTRLTVL.

This clonotype was counted once. This chain uses TRBV27 with TRBJ2-7; 7 bases agree with TRBD1. Germline V lookup: CDR1 MNHEY, CDR2 SMNVEV (reference sequence). J gave up 0 bases and V 5 bases, and 7 bases lay outside the gene matches. This CDR3 contains 15 residues. The CDR3 is CASSLTWDSSYEQYF. The CDR3 nucleotides are TGTGCCAGCAGTCTGACGTGGGACAGCTCCTACGAGCAGTACTTC.

This clonotype showed up just a few times. J is TRBJ2-2 and V is TRBV5-1; D is unresolved. Per the germline V gene, CDR1 is SGHRS and CDR2 is YFSETQ. The CDR3 loop spans 11 amino acids. Trimming pared 4 bases from V and 7 bases from J, leaving 5 bases between. In DNA, the CDR3 is TGCGCCAGCAGCCCCGACGGGGAGCTGTTTTTT. Its protein product is CASSPDGELFF.

The V gene is TRBV18, the J gene TRBJ2-1, with 9 bases that match TRBD2. The CDR3 consists of 17 residues. The germline gives CDR1 KGHSH, CDR2 LQKENI. With V trimmed by 3 bases and J by 5 bases, 11 bases remained unmatched. CDR3 residues: CASSPTISGRRDNEQFF. The CDR3 DNA is TGTGCCAGCTCACCGACGATAAGCGGGAGGAGAGACAATGAGCAGTTCTTC.

The chain has TRBV5-1 and TRBJ2-4; tentatively, D is TRBD1 (7 bases). The CDR3 has 14 residues. V was trimmed by 0 bases and J by 6 bases, leaving 10 bases between them. CDR1 and CDR2 from the germline V gene are SGHRS and YFSETQ. The CDR3 here is CASSLGQGGNIQYF. The CDR3, as DNA: TGCGCCAGCAGCTTGGGCCAGGGGGGAAACATTCAGTACTTC.

The chain is built from TRBV7-6 and TRBJ1-5, with a weak D call TRBD1 (5 bases). CDR1 is SGHVS and CDR2 is FNYEAQ in the germline V gene. The V end lost 3 bases, the J end lost 1 base, and 7 bases lay between the germline ends. This CDR3 spans 14 amino acids. CDR3 coding DNA: TGTGCCAGCAGCTTGACAGAGAGCAATCAGCCCCAGCATTTT. This codes for CASSLTESNQPQHF.

The V and J genes are TRBV27 and TRBJ2-1; D is possibly TRBD1 or TRBD2 (5 bases each). The germline V and J ends were trimmed by 0 bases and 5 bases, with 8 bases remaining between them. This CDR3 region has 14 residues. Germline CDR1 reads MNHEY; CDR2 reads SMNVEV (reference sequence). The CDR3 reads CASSLSVGDNEQFF. For the CDR3, the DNA is TGTGCCAGCAGTTTATCAGTGGGGGACAATGAGCAGTTCTTC.

This clonotype has a handful of counts. The V call is TRBV7-6, the J call TRBJ1-2, with 7 bases lining up with TRBD1. Losses at the gene ends were 5 bases for V and 4 bases for J; bases not matched to a gene: 4. The CDR3 is 13 residues long. CDR1 and CDR2 (germline): SGHVS, FNYEAQ. The CDR3 loop reads CASSPTGAYGYTF. The CDR3 DNA reads as TGTGCCAGCAGCCCTACAGGGGCCTATGGCTACACCTTC.

The rearrangement links TRBV5-6 to TRBJ2-2; no clear D gene. The CDR3 is made up of 16 amino acids. The V and J ends lost 0 bases and 0 bases respectively, with 9 bases between them. Germline V gene data show CDR1 as SGHDT and CDR2 as YYEEEE. CDR3 sequence reads: CASSLETGSNTGELFF. CDR3 in DNA: TGTGCCAGCAGCTTGGAGACCGGTTCGAACACCGGGGAGCTGTTTTTT.

The CDR3 reads CASSLAMSEQFF. CDR3 coding DNA: TGTGCCAGCAGCTTAGCTATGAGTGAGCAGTTCTTC. V is TRBV7-9 and J is TRBJ2-1; D is ambiguous. The CDR3 sequence is 12 residues long. Germline lookup yields CDR1 SEHNR and CDR2 FQNEAQ (reference sequence). Deletions cut 0 bases from V and 9 bases from J, with 6 bases between.

The sample holds a few counts of this clonotype. The chain is built from TRBV7-9 and TRBJ1-4; D unresolved. The CDR3 loop spans 13 amino acids. Germline V lookup: CDR1 SEHNR, CDR2 FQNEAQ (reference sequence). The V end was cut by 6 bases, the J end by 3 bases, with 8 bases between. CDR3 amino acids: CASRLGSNEKLFF. CDR3 in DNA: TGTGCCAGCAGGTTGGGGTCTAATGAAAAACTGTTTTTT.

This clonotype was counted a few times. This chain joins TRBV6-6 and TRBJ1-5; TRBD1 is a possible D gene (6 bases). The germline V gene has CDR1 MNHNY and CDR2 SVGAGI (reference sequence). The CDR3 is 15 amino acids. V lost 6 bases to trimming and J lost 5 bases, with 17 bases between them. CDR3 in DNA: TGTGCCAGCAGACAACAGGGCCTTAGGGATCAGCCCCAGCATTTT. Its protein is CASRQQGLRDQPQHF.

A few counts support this clonotype. The CDR3 DNA is TGTGCCACCGCTTTCCGCCGGGCCAGGGGCTATGGCTACACCTTC. Protein sequence: CATAFRRARGYGYTF. This chain links TRBV6-5 with TRBJ1-2, with a weak D call TRBD1 (6 bases). Looked up from germline, CDR1 is MNHEY and CDR2 is SVGAGI. The CDR3 has 15 residues. The V gene lost 10 bases and the J gene lost 4 bases, with 22 bases spanning the gap.

Only a few counts were recorded for this clonotype. The chain carries TRBV4-2 and TRBJ1-1, with D possibly being TRBD1 (6 bases). The CDR3 is 14 residues long. The V gene lost 4 bases and the J gene lost 2 bases, with 11 bases spanning the gap. Germline V lookup: CDR1 LGHNA, CDR2 YNFKEQ. In nucleotides, the CDR3 is TGTGCCAGCAGCCGAGGGGGGGATAACACTGAAGCTTTCTTT. Its protein is CASSRGGDNTEAFF.